This is a list of T cell receptor beta chains from one sample in a study of T cell responses to AZD1222 COVID-19 vaccine. This table comes from immunoSEQ multiplex PCR, and its TCRdb copy is limited to in-frame clones, with some not included. The sample holds around 140,000 clones, under 95% seen once. Sequencing was performed on peripheral blood, taken on day 0 of AZD1222 vaccination. These receptors were taken from an adult in good health. Both conserved end residues are part of each CDR3. A D gene is named only where the DNA matches it firmly. Clone size is stated in some rows and not others, as once, few, many or a class when expanded.

12	NA	TRBV6-2/TRBV6-3	TRBJ1-1	NA	TGTGCCAGCAGTTCCAGGAACACTGAAGCTTTCTTT	CASSSRNTEAFF
14	NA	TRBV19	TRBJ1-3	TRBD1	TGTGCCAGTGGGGACAGGGTCTCTGGAAACACCATATATTTT	CASGDRVSGNTIYF
18	few	TRBV18	TRBJ1-1	TRBD1	TGTGCCAGCTCACCACCCTCCGGAGGGGGCAGGATGAACACTGAAGCTTTCTTT	CASSPPSGGGRMNTEAFF
17	NA	TRBV5-5	TRBJ1-5	TRBD1	TGTGCCAGCAGCTTGGGCCCGGGACAGGGGGAAAATCAGCCCCAGCATTTT	CASSLGPGQGENQPQHF
17	NA	TRBV21-1	TRBJ2-2	NA	TGTGCCAGCAGCAAAAAAAAAGAACCAGGGAACACCGGGGAGCTGTTTTTT	CASSKKKEPGNTGELFF
16	NA	TRBV6-5	TRBJ2-3	TRBD2	TGTGCCAGCAGTTGGGGCCTAGCGGGGAGCACAGATACGCAGTATTTT	CASSWGLAGSTDTQYF
13	NA	TRBV11-1	TRBJ1-1	NA	TGTGCCAGCAGCCATAGAGAGGCCACTGAAGCTTTCTTT	CASSHREATEAFF
13	once	TRBV2	TRBJ1-2	NA	TGTGCCAGCAGTGAAGTGGGAAGCGGGGGCTACACCTTC	CASSEVGSGGYTF
13	NA	TRBV30	TRBJ2-5	NA	TGTGCCTGGAGCGCGGGATTACAAGAGACCCAGTACTTC	CAWSAGLQETQYF
12	NA	TRBV12-3/TRBV12-4	TRBJ1-6	NA	TGTGCCAGCAGCCGACAGGATTCACCCCTCCACTTT	CASSRQDSPLHF
12	NA	TRBV9	TRBJ1-6	NA	TGTGCCAGCAGCGTAGTGGGTTCACCCCTCCACTTT	CASSVVGSPLHF
14	NA	TRBV20-1	TRBJ1-2	TRBD1	TGCAGTGCTAGTCCCGGGACAGGGATCTATGGCTACACCTTC	CSASPGTGIYGYTF
16	NA	TRBV19	TRBJ2-2	NA	TGTGCCAGTAGTACCGGACAAAGATCGGGCACCGGGGAGCTGTTTTTT	CASSTGQRSGTGELFF
17	NA	TRBV5-4	TRBJ1-6	NA	TGTGCCAGCAGCTTGGACAGTCAAAGCTCCTATAATTCACCCCTCCACTTT	CASSLDSQSSYNSPLHF
13	NA	TRBV2	TRBJ2-2	NA	TGTGCCAGCAGTGAAGGGTACACCGGGGAGCTGTTTTTT	CASSEGYTGELFF